The 30 T cell receptor beta chains presented below share a single source sample, sequenced in a study of CD8+ T cells in alopecia areata. RNA was extracted and reverse transcribed into cDNA as the sequencing template. Method: immunoSEQ multiplex PCR; TCRdb's copy keeps in-frame clones and lacks some. This sample has about 180,000 clones, with 50% to 75% found just once. Material: CD4+ T cells sorted from blood, obtained at week 0. Receptors were obtained from a human donor with alopecia areata.

The V gene is TRBV29-1, the J gene TRBJ2-3; 10 bases line up with TRBD2. The length of the CDR3 is 14 residues. Germline-derived CDR1 and CDR2 are SQVTM and ANQGSEA. V was clipped by 6 bases and J by 3 bases; unmatched bases: 6. The CDR3 protein is CSVLLAGMTDTQYF. CDR3 nucleotides: TGCAGCGTCCTACTAGCGGGGATGACAGATACGCAGTATTTT.

This chain connects TRBV7-9 to TRBJ2-5; the D call may be TRBD1 or TRBD2 (5 bases each). Germline V gene lookup returns CDR1 SEHNR and CDR2 FQNEAQ (reference sequence). V was cut by 3 bases and J by 7 bases, with 12 bases left in between. The CDR3 runs 13 residues. The CDR3 reads CASSFTGTGTQYF. CDR3 DNA: TGTGCCAGCAGCTTTACGGGGACCGGGACCCAGTACTTC.

This chain uses TRBV15 with TRBJ1-3; 7 bases fit TRBD1. CDR1 is LNHNV, CDR2 YYDKDF, per germline (reference sequence). V gave up 8 bases and J gave up 4 bases; unmatched junction bases: 8. CDR3 length equals 14 residues. CDR3 sequence: CATATGVGGNTIYF. The CDR3 DNA is TGTGCCACCGCTACAGGGGTCGGAGGAAACACCATATATTTT.

The J gene is TRBJ1-2, the V gene TRBV7-8, with no clear D. The CDR3 spans 14 residues. Germline CDR1 SGHVS, CDR2 FQNEAQ. Trimming shortened V by 0 bases and J by 0 bases, and 5 bases separated the two germline ends. The chain's CDR3 is CASSLALANYGYTF. DNA for the CDR3: TGTGCCAGCAGCTTAGCGCTAGCTAACTATGGCTACACCTTC.

This sequence joins TRBV30 and TRBJ2-7; TRBD1 matches 10 bases. Germline CDR1 reads GTSNPN; CDR2 reads SVGIG (reference sequence). The length of the CDR3 is 12 residues. The trim removed 8 bases at V and 6 bases at J, leaving 7 bases unmatched. The CDR3 protein is CAGDRGSGEQYF. Here the CDR3 DNA reads TGTGCCGGGGACAGGGGATCTGGCGAGCAGTACTTC.

This chain links TRBV29-1 with TRBJ2-5; D is possibly TRBD1 (6 bases). The CDR3 contains 14 residues. Between the trimmed V and J ends, which lost 6 bases and 2 bases, there was a span of 16 bases. Germline-derived CDR1 and CDR2 are SQVTM and ANQGSEA. The CDR3 sequence is CSVSSGAAQETQYF. In DNA form, the CDR3 reads TGCAGCGTAAGCTCAGGGGCGGCTCAAGAGACCCAGTACTTC.

This chain uses TRBV6-5 with TRBJ2-7; D is unresolved. The germline CDR1 and CDR2 sequences are MNHEY and SVGAGI. This CDR3 has 14 amino acids. V lost 5 bases and J lost 3, with 14 bases in between. This chain's CDR3 is CASSERAQSYEQYF. The DNA of the CDR3 is TGTGCCAGCAGTGAACGGGCTCAGAGCTACGAGCAGTACTTC.

The rearrangement uses TRBV4-1 and TRBJ2-5; D uncertain. The DNA end is more similar to TRBJ2-7, so the J call may be wrong. The germline gives CDR1 MGHRA, CDR2 YSYEKL. The CDR3 is made up of 12 amino acids. The CDR3 nucleotides are TGCGCCAGCAGCCAAGAGGGCTACGAGCAGTACTTC. This gives the protein CASSQEGYEQYF.

CDR3: CASSPSNEKLFF. The CDR3 DNA reads TGTGCCAGCAGTCCGAGTAATGAAAAACTGTTTTTT. This chain connects TRBV7-9 to TRBJ1-4; D not certain. Germline-derived CDR1 and CDR2 are SEHNR and FQNEAQ (reference sequence). The V end was cut by 6 bases, the J end by 4 bases, with 6 bases between. The CDR3 spans 12 residues.

This clone was seen more than once but under ten times. The chain couples TRBV5-1 to TRBJ1-1; the match to TRBD1 covers 8 bases. Per the germline V gene, CDR1 is SGHRS and CDR2 is YFSETQ. This CDR3 is built from 14 residues. Losses at the gene ends were 2 bases for V and 3 bases for J; bases not matched to a gene: 3. The CDR3 region is CASSFQGADTEAFF. The CDR3 bases are TGCGCCAGCAGCTTTCAGGGGGCCGACACTGAAGCTTTCTTT.

The chain links TRBV4-1 to TRBJ2-7; TRBD2 matches at 10 bases. Trimming took 3 bases from V and 1 from J; bases not matched to a gene: 3. Germline V gene lookup returns CDR1 MGHRA and CDR2 YSYEKL. The length of the CDR3 is 15 residues. As DNA, the CDR3 is TGCGCCAGCAGCCACCCAGCGGGGGGGTCCTACGAGCAGTACTTC. Protein product: CASSHPAGGSYEQYF.

The CDR3 nucleotides read TGCGCCAGCAGCCAAGATTACGGGGCGGGTGAGCAGTACTTC. Translating gives CASSQDYGAGEQYF. The chain employs TRBV4-1 and TRBJ2-7, with D possibly called TRBD1 or TRBD2 (5 bases each). Germline lookup yields CDR1 MGHRA and CDR2 YSYEKL. V lost 0 bases to trimming and J lost 7 bases, with 13 bases between them. The CDR3 runs 14 residues.

This sequence joins TRBV20-1 and TRBJ1-2; maybe TRBD1 (6 bases). The CDR3 sequence is 10 residues long. The V gene's germline CDR1 is DFQATT and CDR2 SNEGSKA (reference sequence). V was pared by 6 bases and J by 7 bases, with 9 bases between. CDR3 nucleotide sequence: TGCAGTGCCGGGGGCGGTGGCTACACCTTC. Amino acids: CSAGGGGYTF.

The chain combines TRBV29-1 with TRBJ1-6; D is possibly TRBD1 (6 bases). The CDR3 spans 13 residues. CDR1 SQVTM and CDR2 ANQGSEA come from the germline V gene. The V gene lost 3 bases and the J gene lost 7 bases, with 10 bases spanning the gap. The chain's CDR3 is CSVETGQNSPLHF. The CDR3 coding sequence is TGCAGCGTTGAGACAGGCCAGAATTCACCCCTCCACTTT.

The chain links TRBV29-1 to TRBJ1-1; D gene ambiguous. Per germline, CDR1 SQVTM and CDR2 ANQGSEA. Trimming pared 7 bases from V and 0 bases from J, leaving 12 bases between. The CDR3 totals 13 residues. CDR3: CSGGAGMNTEAFF. CDR3 in DNA: TGCAGCGGTGGAGCGGGTATGAACACTGAAGCTTTCTTT.

The V gene is TRBV19, the J gene TRBJ1-6; D unclear. The CDR3 spans 15 residues. V lost 4 bases, J lost 9 bases, and 16 bases lay in between. From germline, CDR1 is LNHDA and CDR2 SQIVND (reference sequence). The chain's CDR3 is CASSTNRESSSPLHF. CDR3 nucleotides: TGTGCCAGTAGTACTAATAGGGAATCGAGTTCACCCCTCCACTTT.

The chain has TRBV30 and TRBJ2-1; the match to TRBD2 covers 9 bases. The CDR3 has 15 amino acids. Trimming removed 0 bases from V and 9 bases from J; junction bases left unmatched: 9. CDR1 is GTSNPN, CDR2 SVGIG, per germline (reference sequence). The CDR3 region is CAWSVWERGVTEQFF. CDR3 DNA sequence: TGTGCCTGGAGTGTATGGGAGCGGGGGGTTACTGAGCAGTTCTTC.

DNA for the CDR3: TGTGCCAGCAGCTTAGCGGGGGGGCGCTACGAGCAGTACTTC. Protein sequence: CASSLAGGRYEQYF. J is TRBJ2-7 and V is TRBV7-8, with a possible D match to TRBD2 (7 bases). CDR1 and CDR2 (germline): SGHVS, FQNEAQ. V lost 0 bases, J lost 3 bases, and 9 bases lay in between. The CDR3 totals 14 residues.

The chain combines TRBV5-1 with TRBJ2-2; D remains ambiguous. The CDR3 has 14 residues. Germline V gives CDR1 SGHRS, CDR2 YFSETQ. V was cut by 3 bases and J by 1 base, with 7 bases left in between. The CDR3 DNA reads as TGCGCCAGCAGCTCCCTTTGGAACACCGGGGAGCTGTTTTTT. Translation: CASSSLWNTGELFF.

The CDR3 loop is CASSDLNTDTQYF. The DNA for the CDR3 is TGTGCCAGCAGTGATCTCAACACAGATACGCAGTATTTT. V and J are TRBV2 and TRBJ2-3; D is uncertain. CDR1 SNHLY and CDR2 FYNNEI come from the germline V gene. V lost 3 bases to trimming and J lost 2 bases, with 6 bases between them. This CDR3 is built from 13 residues.

V gene TRBV2 combines with J gene TRBJ2-2; 8 bases fit TRBD1. The CDR3 is made up of 14 amino acids. Germline V gives CDR1 SNHLY, CDR2 FYNNEI. Unmatched junction bases numbered 6, after V lost 6 bases and J lost 6 bases. The CDR3 here is CASRTRRGPGELFF. CDR3 nucleotide sequence: TGTGCCAGCAGAACACGCAGGGGGCCCGGGGAGCTGTTTTTT. Full variable domain (remainder filled in from reference TRBV2 and TRBJ2-2): EPEVTQTPSHQVTQMGQEVILRCVPISNHLYFYWYRQILGQKVEFLVSFYNNEISEKSEIFDDQFSVERPDGSNFTLKIRSTKLEDSAMYFCASRTRRGPGELFFGEGSRLTVL.

Many counts were recorded for this clone. V gene TRBV7-2 combines with J gene TRBJ1-2; D ambiguous. The CDR3 is 13 amino acids. The V and J ends lost 2 bases and 2 bases respectively, with 6 bases between them. The germline gives CDR1 SGHTA, CDR2 FQGNSA. The chain's CDR3 is CASSLSQNYGYTF. CDR3 bases: TGTGCCAGCAGCTTATCCCAAAACTATGGCTACACCTTC.

The chain is built from TRBV7-2 and TRBJ2-7, with 9 bases that match TRBD1. Germline V lookup: CDR1 SGHTA, CDR2 FQGNSA. V shed 4 bases, J shed 5 bases, and the junction held 12 bases outside the gene matches. CDR3 size: 16 residues. Here the CDR3 DNA reads TGTGCCAGCAGCTACCTCGGACAGGGGTTCGGGAACGAGCAGTACTTC. As protein: CASSYLGQGFGNEQYF. Drawing the rest from reference TRBV7-2 and TRBJ2-7, the complete variable domain is GAGVSQSPSNKVTEKGKDVELRCDPISGHTALYWYRQSLGQGLEFLIYFQGNSAPDKSGLPSDRFSAERTGGSVSTLTIQRTQQEDSAVYLCASSYLGQGFGNEQYFGPGTRLTVT.

The chain uses TRBV15 and TRBJ2-4, with TRBD1 matching over 8 bases. Germline V gene data show CDR1 as LNHNV and CDR2 as YYDKDF (reference sequence). V trimming: 0 bases; J trimming: 7 bases; junction bases outside the gene matches: 5. CDR3 size: 15 residues. CDR3 nucleotides: TGTGCCACCAGCAGAGATTTCCAGGGGGCGAACATTCAGTACTTC. This codes for CATSRDFQGANIQYF.

The chain couples TRBV9 to TRBJ2-1, with D tentatively TRBD1 (5 bases). The CDR3 contains 14 residues. Trimming removed 3 bases from V and 2 bases from J, with 9 bases in between. CDR1 SGDLS and CDR2 YYNGEE come from the germline V gene. DNA of the CDR3: TGTGCCAGCAGCGCACAGGTTCCCTACAATGAGCAGTTCTTC. Encoded protein: CASSAQVPYNEQFF.

This sequence joins TRBV6-5 and TRBJ2-1; 7 nucleotides align to TRBD2. Unmatched junction bases numbered 4, after V lost 2 bases and J lost 6 bases. CDR3 size: 14 residues. Looked up from germline, CDR1 is MNHEY and CDR2 is SVGAGI. The DNA of the CDR3 is TGTGCCAGCAGTTACCAGCGGGGCGGCAATGAGCAGTTCTTC. Protein product: CASSYQRGGNEQFF.

This chain joins TRBV4-2 and TRBJ2-7; D is perhaps TRBD1 (6 bases). CDR3 length: 13 residues. Trimming left V 8 bases short and J 4 bases short, with 15 bases between. Germline CDR1 and CDR2: LGHNA and YNFKEQ. CDR3 bases: TGTGCCAGCGCACGTGGGGGCGCGTACGAGCAGTACTTC. This translates into CASARGGAYEQYF.

The gene calls are TRBV6-1 and TRBJ2-2; perhaps TRBD2 as D (5 bases). Trimming took off 10 bases at V and 7 bases at J, with 19 bases between the two ends. The CDR3 spans 14 residues. CDR1 MNHNS and CDR2 SASEGT come from the germline V gene. The CDR3 loop is CATVVNTGSGELFF. CDR3 coding DNA: TGTGCCACCGTCGTTAACACGGGGAGCGGGGAGCTGTTTTTT.

The J gene is TRBJ1-6, the V gene TRBV4-2; D gene unclear. V was trimmed by 0 bases and J by 11 bases, leaving 8 bases between them. The CDR3 has 13 residues. Germline-derived CDR1 and CDR2 are LGHNA and YNFKEQ. The CDR3 loop is CASSQDGRTPLHF. The CDR3 nucleotides are TGTGCCAGCAGCCAAGATGGAAGAACACCCCTCCACTTT.

The chain couples TRBV30 to TRBJ2-1, with 7 bases matching TRBD1. This CDR3 contains 16 residues. CDR1 and CDR2 from the germline V gene are GTSNPN and SVGIG (reference sequence). V trimming: 2 bases; J trimming: 6 bases; junction bases outside the gene matches: 13. The CDR3 protein is CAWSYRGRGFSNEQFF. DNA for the CDR3: TGTGCCTGGAGTTACAGGGGAAGGGGGTTCTCCAATGAGCAGTTCTTC.